This TCR beta chain was observed in a study of T-cell reconstitution after alpha-beta-depleted transplantation in children. This clonotype showed up many times. V dropped 5 bases and J dropped 4; count of bases not matched to a gene: 2. CDR1 is LGHDT, CDR2 YNNKEL, per germline (reference sequence). The CDR3 consists of 14 residues. The authors prepared the TCRbeta library with unique molecular identifiers. TCRdb reprocessed the PCR reads via MiXCR and lists one record per CDR3 protein. The sample consists of 490,000 or so distinct CDR3 sequences, under 15% of them appearing once. The rearrangement uses TRBV3-1 and TRBJ2-7; TRBD2 aligns across 13 bases. The material was PBMCs from the stem cell graft donor, obtained from the stem cell graft. This sequence was found in a human donor who donated a stem cell graft to a child with combined immunodeficiency. CDR3 loop: CASSTGLAGYEQYF. The DNA of the CDR3 is TGTGCCAGCAGCACGGGACTAGCGGGATACGAGCAGTACTTC.